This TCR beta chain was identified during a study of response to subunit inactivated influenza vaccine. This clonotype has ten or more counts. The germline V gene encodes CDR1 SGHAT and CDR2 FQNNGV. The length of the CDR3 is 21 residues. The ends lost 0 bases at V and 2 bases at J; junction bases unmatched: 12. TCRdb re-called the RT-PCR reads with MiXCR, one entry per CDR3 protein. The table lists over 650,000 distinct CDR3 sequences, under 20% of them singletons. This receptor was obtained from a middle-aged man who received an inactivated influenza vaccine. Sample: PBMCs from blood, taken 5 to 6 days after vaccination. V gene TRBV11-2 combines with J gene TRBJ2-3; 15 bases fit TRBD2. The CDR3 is CASSLEDRGGLAGGSTDTQYF. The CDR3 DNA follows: TGTGCCAGCAGCTTAGAGGACAGGGGAGGACTAGCGGGAGGGTCCACAGATACGCAGTATTTT.